This is a list of T cell receptor beta chains from one sample in a study of T-cell memory formation after mild COVID-19. From the 5' RACE reads, TCRdb called clonotypes with MiXCR, one entry per CDR3 protein. The sample yields about 430,000 distinct CDR3 sequences, about 20% seen once. The sample comprised PBMCs or a T cell subset sorted from them (not recorded which). The receptors derive from a man younger than 35 who had mild COVID-19 (a few samples of this study predate the infection). Cell type and time point are not known. The CDR3 runs from the conserved cysteine through the conserved F or W. D genes are given only for firm matches. A row's size may be missing; if present it is once, few, many or a size class.

>TRBJ2-1|TRBV20-1|-|-
CSARDGHRSYNEQFF
TGCAGTGCTAGAGATGGCCACCGCTCCTACAATGAGCAGTTCTTC
>TRBJ1-3|TRBV3-1|-|TRBD1
CASGSLRGRGGNTIYF
TGTGCCAGCGGATCCCTGAGGGGGCGCGGTGGAAACACCATATATTTT
>TRBJ2-3|TRBV7-6|-|-
CASSYGVPPDTQYF
TGTGCCAGCAGCTACGGGGTCCCACCAGATACGCAGTATTTT
>TRBJ2-3|TRBV27|once|-
CASSTKSTDTQYF
TGTGCCAGCAGTACAAAAAGCACAGATACGCAGTATTTT
>TRBJ2-5|TRBV7-9|few|-
CASSQERGAGAQETQYF
TGTGCCAGCAGCCAGGAGAGGGGAGCCGGGGCCCAAGAGACCCAGTACTTC
>TRBJ2-3|TRBV27|few|-
CASSRARAARQNTQYF
TGTGCCAGCAGTCGGGCGCGGGCCGCCCGACAAAATACGCAGTATTTT
>TRBJ1-6|TRBV20-1|few|-
CSADPGGPYNSPLHF
TGCAGTGCAGACCCCGGGGGCCCCTATAATTCACCCCTCCACTTT
>TRBJ1-2|TRBV6-5|many|TRBD1
CASSYEWDRGLGGYTF
TGTGCCAGCAGTTACGAGTGGGACAGGGGGCTGGGCGGCTACACCTTC
>TRBJ2-3|TRBV7-2|few|TRBD1
CASTFGQGAIAQYF
TGTGCCAGCACCTTCGGACAGGGGGCTATTGCGCAGTATTTT
>TRBJ2-1|TRBV4-3|-|TRBD1
CASSLAGTGPNEQFF
TGCGCCAGCAGCTTAGCCGGGACAGGGCCTAATGAGCAGTTCTTC
>TRBJ2-5|TRBV9|-|-
CASSVGGQGETQYF
TGTGCCAGCAGCGTAGGGGGGCAGGGAGAGACCCAGTACTTC
>TRBJ2-7|TRBV5-1|few|-
CASSSATGSREQYF
TGCGCCAGCAGCTCCGCTACAGGGTCTCGAGAGCAGTACTTC
>TRBJ2-6|TRBV15|-|-
CATSSGLSSGANVLTF
TGTGCCACCAGCTCCGGACTGAGCTCTGGGGCCAACGTCCTGACTTTC
>TRBJ1-4|TRBV20-1|-|-
CSALSPTNEKLFF
TGCAGTGCTCTCAGTCCAACTAATGAAAAACTGTTTTTT
>TRBJ1-5|TRBV7-8|few|-
CASSSGAGQPQHF
TGTGCCAGCAGCTCAGGGGCAGGGCAGCCCCAGCATTTT
>TRBJ2-5|TRBV5-6|few|-
CASSLGMEETQYF
TGTGCCAGCAGCTTGGGAATGGAAGAGACCCAGTACTTC
>TRBJ2-7|TRBV21-1|-|-
CASSTGATGGKYEQYF
TGTGCCAGCAGCACCGGGGCGACAGGGGGCAAGTACGAGCAGTACTTC
>TRBJ1-1|TRBV10-2|few|-
CASSLGATSTEAFF
TGCGCCAGCAGTCTAGGGGCGACGTCCACTGAAGCTTTCTTT
>TRBJ2-7|TRBV29-1|-|TRBD2
CSVEPSGGPEQYF
TGCAGCGTTGAGCCTAGCGGGGGGCCCGAGCAGTACTTC
>TRBJ2-2|TRBV27|-|-
CASSSRMNTGELFF
TGTGCCAGCAGTTCAAGGATGAACACCGGGGAGCTGTTTTTT
>TRBJ2-2|TRBV20-1|few|-
CSARDRRRGNTGELFF
TGCAGTGCTAGAGATAGGCGGCGCGGTAACACCGGGGAGCTGTTTTTT
>TRBJ1-2|TRBV12-3/TRBV12-4|-|-
CASCRDIVYGYTF
TGTGCCAGCTGCCGGGACATCGTCTATGGCTACACCTTC
>TRBJ1-1|TRBV9|few|-
CASSVAGQPTTEAFF
TGTGCCAGCAGCGTGGCAGGGCAGCCCACGACTGAAGCTTTCTTT
>TRBJ1-5|TRBV7-2|-|-
CASSWSRSQPQHF
TGTGCCAGCAGCTGGTCCCGGAGTCAGCCCCAGCATTTT
>TRBJ2-4|TRBV6-2/TRBV6-3|-|TRBD2
CASSYFGLARYIQYF
TGTGCCAGCAGTTACTTCGGACTAGCGAGATACATTCAGTACTTC
>TRBJ2-1|TRBV12-3/TRBV12-4|-|-
CASSFGPGWGYNEQFF
-
>TRBJ1-1|TRBV18|-|-
CASSPPRGGLMNTEAFF
TGTGCCAGCTCACCACCGCGAGGGGGACTCATGAACACTGAAGCTTTCTTT
>TRBJ1-1|TRBV5-1|-|TRBD1
CASSSPLLQGAPDTEAFF
TGCGCCAGCAGCTCTCCCCTCTTACAGGGGGCGCCGGACACTGAAGCTTTCTTT
>TRBJ2-5|TRBV5-1|few|TRBD1
CASSAGGNLETQYF
TGCGCCAGCAGCGCAGGGGGAAATCTAGAGACCCAGTACTTC
>TRBJ2-7|TRBV7-6|-|TRBD1
CASSLALPGQIYEQYF
TGTGCCAGCAGCTTAGCTTTGCCGGGACAGATCTACGAGCAGTACTTC
>TRBJ2-1|TRBV6-6|-|TRBD2
CASSNSGGTLLEQFF
TGTGCCAGCAGCAATAGCGGGGGGACCCTCCTCGAGCAGTTCTTC
>TRBJ2-2|TRBV5-1|-|-
CASSPKARRTGELFF
TGCGCCAGCAGCCCCAAGGCCCGACGCACCGGGGAGCTGTTTTTT
>TRBJ2-1|TRBV2|-|TRBD2
CAGLAGGPYNEQFF
TGTGCCGGACTAGCGGGGGGGCCCTACAATGAGCAGTTCTTC
>TRBJ1-2|TRBV7-6|-|-
CASSFGSASDYGYTF
TGTGCCAGCAGCTTTGGGTCAGCCTCTGACTATGGCTACACCTTC
>TRBJ1-3|TRBV6-2/TRBV6-3|few|-
CASKHSGNTIYF
TGTGCCAGCAAACACTCTGGAAACACCATATATTTT
>TRBJ1-2|TRBV7-9|-|TRBD1
CASSSQGARDYGYTF
TGTGCCAGCAGCTCCCAGGGGGCGCGTGACTATGGCTACACCTTC
>TRBJ1-2|TRBV5-1|few|-
CASSLRQGDVYGYTF
TGCGCCAGCAGCTTGAGGCAGGGAGACGTCTATGGCTACACCTTC
>TRBJ2-1|TRBV2|-|-
CASKLTVKNEQFF
TGTGCCAGCAAACTAACGGTTAAGAATGAGCAGTTCTTC
>TRBJ1-2|TRBV20-1|few|-
CSARGRRSHYGYTF
TGCAGTGCTAGAGGGCGGCGGTCCCACTATGGCTACACCTTC
>TRBJ1-3|TRBV7-9|few|-
CASSFDLSGNTIYF
TGTGCCAGCAGCTTCGACCTCTCTGGAAACACCATATATTTT
>TRBJ2-1|TRBV29-1|-|-
CSFRMGGQFF
TGCAGCTTTAGGATGGGGGGGCAGTTCTTC
>TRBJ2-7|TRBV7-2|few|TRBD1
CASSLLQGAYEQYF
TGTGCCAGCAGCTTACTACAGGGGGCTTACGAGCAGTACTTC
>TRBJ1-2|TRBV7-9|few|TRBD1
CASSKSRQGASFDYGYTF
TGTGCCAGCAGCAAGTCCCGACAGGGGGCAAGTTTCGACTATGGCTACACCTTC
>TRBJ2-3|TRBV15|few|-
CATSRVGGLADTQYF
TGTGCCACCAGCAGAGTTGGGGGGCTGGCAGATACGCAGTATTTT
>TRBJ2-2|TRBV27|few|-
CASSRSWNTGELFF
TGTGCCAGCAGTCGGAGTTGGAACACCGGGGAGCTGTTTTTT
>TRBJ1-2|TRBV19|-|-
CATKTAGYGYTF
TGTGCCACCAAGACGGCGGGGTATGGCTACACCTTC
>TRBJ1-5|TRBV24-1|-|-
CASSGILSNQPQHF
TGTGCCAGCTCAGGGATTCTTAGCAATCAGCCCCAGCATTTT
>TRBJ1-4|TRBV6-2/TRBV6-3|few|-
CASKIRTGGEKLFF
TGTGCCAGCAAGATACGGACTGGAGGGGAAAAACTGTTTTTT
>TRBJ1-2|TRBV7-2|few|-
CASSLGRRAYGYTF
TGTGCCAGCAGCTTGGGCAGAAGGGCCTATGGCTACACCTTC
>TRBJ1-2|TRBV6-1|-|-
CASSDGEYGYTF
TGTGCCAGCAGTGACGGGGAGTATGGCTACACCTTC
>TRBJ2-2|TRBV11-3|-|-
CASSFGWASIGELFF
TGTGCCAGCAGCTTTGGGTGGGCATCCATCGGGGAGCTGTTTTTT
>TRBJ2-3|TRBV9|many|-
CASSVGGYTDTQYF
TGTGCCAGCAGCGTAGGGGGATACACAGATACGCAGTATTTT
>TRBJ2-3|TRBV7-9|-|-
CASSFLRGRTDTQYF
TGTGCCAGCAGCTTCCTCCGGGGGCGCACAGATACGCAGTATTTT
>TRBJ1-1|TRBV18|-|-
CASSPFPGGETEAFF
TGTGCCAGCTCACCGTTCCCGGGGGGGGAAACTGAAGCTTTCTTT
>TRBJ2-3|TRBV5-5|-|-
CASSGGWGTQYF
TGTGCCAGCAGCGGAGGTTGGGGCACGCAGTATTTT
>TRBJ1-2|TRBV20-1|-|-
CSASLGGFDNYGYTF
TGCAGTGCTAGTCTCGGAGGGTTTGATAACTATGGCTACACCTTC
>TRBJ2-2|TRBV29-1|few|TRBD1
CSVQGTGRISGELFF
TGCAGCGTTCAGGGGACAGGACGAATTTCCGGGGAGCTGTTTTTT